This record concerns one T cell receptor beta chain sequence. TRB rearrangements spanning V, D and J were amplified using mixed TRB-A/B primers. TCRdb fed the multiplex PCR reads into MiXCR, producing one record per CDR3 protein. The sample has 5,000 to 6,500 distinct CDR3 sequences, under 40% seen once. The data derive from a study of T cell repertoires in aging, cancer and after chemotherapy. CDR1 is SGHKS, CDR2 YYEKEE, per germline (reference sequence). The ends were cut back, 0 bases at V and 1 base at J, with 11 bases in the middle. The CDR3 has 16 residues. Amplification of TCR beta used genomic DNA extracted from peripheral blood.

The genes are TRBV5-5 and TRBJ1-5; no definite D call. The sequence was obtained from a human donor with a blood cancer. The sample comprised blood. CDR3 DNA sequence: TGTGCCAGCAGCTTGGGTCCAGGTCGAAGCAATCAGCCCCAGCATTTT. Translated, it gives CASSLGPGRSNQPQHF.